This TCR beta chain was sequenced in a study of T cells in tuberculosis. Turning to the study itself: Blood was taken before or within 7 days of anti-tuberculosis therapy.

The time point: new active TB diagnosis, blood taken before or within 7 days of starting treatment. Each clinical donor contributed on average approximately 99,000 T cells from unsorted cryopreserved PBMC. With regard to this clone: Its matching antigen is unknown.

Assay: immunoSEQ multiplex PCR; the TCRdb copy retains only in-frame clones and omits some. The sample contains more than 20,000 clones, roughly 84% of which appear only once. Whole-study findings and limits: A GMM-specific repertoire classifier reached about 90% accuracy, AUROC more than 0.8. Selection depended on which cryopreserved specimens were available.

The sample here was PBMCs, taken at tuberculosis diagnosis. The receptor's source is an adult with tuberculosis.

This CDR3 is CASSGGSSQETQYF. The CDR3, as DNA: TGCGCCAGCAGTGGAGGGTCATCCCAAGAGACCCAGTACTTC. The chain joins TRBV10-1 to TRBJ2-5; D may be TRBD2 (5 bases). Germline V gene data show CDR1 as WNHNN and CDR2 as SYGVQD (reference sequence). Trimming pared 4 bases from V and 1 base from J, leaving 10 bases between. This CDR3 has 14 amino acids.